This T cell receptor (beta chain) emerged from a study of blood T cell repertoires in COVID-19. The wider study: Collection of acute and convalescent COVID-19 samples took place in the United States, Italy and Spain.

Notes on this clone: This clone may be a read error of a much larger clone one base away. Other DNA variants within this sample encode the same CDR3.

The data were produced by immunoSEQ multiplex PCR, yet TCRdb's version contains in-frame clones alone and is incomplete. This table holds about 330,000 clones, 87% found once. Enrolment of Seattle patients took place during active infection, and they were followed longitudinally. The TCR originated in a young man with COVID-19, enrolled during active disease. Sequencing was carried out using peripheral blood.

The CDR3 is CASSPYYEQYF. CDR3 DNA: TGTGCCAGCAGCCCCTACTACGAGCAGTACTTC. The chain uses TRBV6-2 or TRBV6-3 and TRBJ2-7; D uncertain. Per germline, CDR1 MNHEY and CDR2 SVGEGT. Trimming took off 6 bases at V and 3 bases at J, with 6 bases between the two ends. The length of the CDR3 is 11 residues.